Listed here is a single TCR beta chain. The CDR3 is 16 residues long. Between the trimmed V and J ends, which lost 1 base and 0 bases, there was a span of 10 bases. Germline CDR1 MDHEN, CDR2 SYDVKM. The data originate from a study of blood T cell repertoires in COVID-19. Study-level information: Some COVID-19 samples were acute and others convalescent; all came from the United States, Italy and Spain.

The assay was immunoSEQ multiplex PCR, and TCRdb's table has in-frame clones only and misses some. The sample includes about 140,000 clones, 80% to 85% seen only once; the top ten take 4%. This clonotype was sampled from a woman in her sixties or seventies with acute or convalescent COVID-19. Material: peripheral blood. The chain is built from TRBV28 and TRBJ2-1, with D perhaps TRBD2 (6 bases). Here the CDR3 DNA reads TGTGCCAGCAGTTTATCGGTAGCGGCCTCCTACAATGAGCAGTTCTTC. It yields the protein CASSLSVAASYNEQFF.